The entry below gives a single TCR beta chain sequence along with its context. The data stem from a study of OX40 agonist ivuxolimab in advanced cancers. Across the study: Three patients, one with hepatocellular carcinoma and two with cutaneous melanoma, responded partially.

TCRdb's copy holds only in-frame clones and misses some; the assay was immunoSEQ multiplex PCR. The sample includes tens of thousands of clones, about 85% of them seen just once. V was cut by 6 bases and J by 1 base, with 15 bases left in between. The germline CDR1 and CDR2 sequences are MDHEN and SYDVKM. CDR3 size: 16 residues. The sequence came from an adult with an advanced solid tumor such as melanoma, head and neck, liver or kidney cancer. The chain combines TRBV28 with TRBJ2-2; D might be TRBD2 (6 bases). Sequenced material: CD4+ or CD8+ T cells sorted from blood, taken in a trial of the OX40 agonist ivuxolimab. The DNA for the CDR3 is TGTGCCAGCAGCCCCGGTGGGGGGATGAACACCGGGGAGCTGTTTTTT. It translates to CASSPGGGMNTGELFF.